This is a list of T cell receptor beta chains from one sample in a study of T cell responses to AZD1222 COVID-19 vaccine. The data were produced by immunoSEQ multiplex PCR, yet TCRdb's version contains in-frame clones alone and is incomplete. The table includes some 110,000 clones, more than 75% detected once. This material consisted of peripheral blood, taken on day 0 of AZD1222 vaccination. The receptors were sampled from an adult in good health. The CDR3 runs from the conserved cysteine through the conserved F or W. The D gene is left open where the match is weak. Size is stated for part of the rows, as once, few or many counts, or as a class when the clone is expanded.

d_call,v_call,j_call,clone_size,cdr3_nt,cdr3_aa
TRBD1,TRBV7-9,TRBJ1-2,NA,TGTGCCAGCAGCCTAGGGGGCGCAGGGAATGGCTACACCTTC,CASSLGGAGNGYTF
NA,TRBV11-2,TRBJ2-1,NA,TGTGCCAGCAGCTTAGGGCTAGCAAATGAGCAGTTCTTC,CASSLGLANEQFF
TRBD2,TRBV19,TRBJ2-7,NA,TGTGCCAGTAGTATAGCTCCCGGCGGGAGTGGGTCCTACGAGCAGTACTTC,CASSIAPGGSGSYEQYF
NA,TRBV28,TRBJ1-5,NA,TGTGCCAGCAGTTTATGGAGTGGAGGGCAGCCCCAGCATTTT,CASSLWSGGQPQHF
NA,TRBV29-1,TRBJ2-1,NA,TGCAGCGTGGCTAAGGGGGGGAACTACAATGAGCAGTTCTTC,CSVAKGGNYNEQFF
TRBD2,TRBV27,TRBJ2-1,NA,TGTGCCAGCAGTTTATCGAGCGGGACTAGCCATCGGAATGAGCAGTTCTTC,CASSLSSGTSHRNEQFF
NA,TRBV12-3/TRBV12-4,TRBJ2-1,NA,TGTGCCAGCAGTTTAAGAGGCAATGAGCAGTTCTTC,CASSLRGNEQFF
TRBD1,TRBV6-5,TRBJ1-1,NA,TGTGCCAGCAGCAGGGACAGTAATATGAACACTGAAGCTTTCTTT,CASSRDSNMNTEAFF
NA,TRBV6-5,TRBJ2-3,few,TGTGCCAGCAGTAGCCCGGGCCCTAGCACAGATACGCAGTATTTT,CASSSPGPSTDTQYF
NA,TRBV3-1/TRBV3-2,TRBJ2-1,NA,TGTGCCAGCAGCCAAGTTTTCAATGAGCAGTTCTTC,CASSQVFNEQFF
NA,TRBV11-2,TRBJ1-2,NA,TGTGCCAGCAGCTTAGTGGTGGGGGACGGCTACACCTTC,CASSLVVGDGYTF
NA,TRBV5-1,TRBJ2-3,NA,TGCGCCAGCAGCTTGGAGCGGGTTACTAGCACAGATACGCAGTATTTT,CASSLERVTSTDTQYF
NA,TRBV21-1,TRBJ1-6,NA,TGTGCCAGCAGCTCCCACAGGGGATGGTATAATTCACCCCTCCACTTT,CASSSHRGWYNSPLHF
NA,TRBV29-1,TRBJ1-5,NA,TGCAGCGTTGAAGAAACCCTTGGGGCCCAGCATTTT,CSVEETLGAQHF
NA,TRBV28,TRBJ1-2,NA,TGTGCCAGCAGTTTTTCGGGACACCAGGATAACTATGGCTACACCTTC,CASSFSGHQDNYGYTF
NA,TRBV27,TRBJ1-2,NA,TGTGCCAGCAGTTCCCGACAGGATAACTATGGCTACACCTTC,CASSSRQDNYGYTF
NA,TRBV5-1,TRBJ1-6,NA,TGCGCCAGCAGCCGGGACGGGTATGATGGTCCCCTCCACTTT,CASSRDGYDGPLHF
TRBD1,TRBV24-1,TRBJ2-2,NA,TGTGCCACGAACAGGGGGTCGAACACCGGGGAGCTGTTTTTT,CATNRGSNTGELFF
TRBD1,TRBV19,TRBJ1-5,NA,TGTGCCAGTTCGGACAGGGGGCTTCAGCCCCAGCATTTT,CASSDRGLQPQHF
NA,TRBV27,TRBJ2-7,once,TGTGCCAGCAGACATAGCGCCGGGACCTACGAGCAGTACTTC,CASRHSAGTYEQYF
NA,TRBV28,TRBJ1-4,NA,TGTGCCAGCAGTTTTCTCGGGGCTACTATTTTT,CASSFLGATIF
NA,TRBV28,TRBJ2-1,NA,TGTGCCAGCAGCGGAAACAGGGTCGCTATTAATGAGCAGTTCTTC,CASSGNRVAINEQFF
NA,TRBV10-2,TRBJ2-1,NA,TGCGCCAGCAGTGAGGGCGCTCCCTACAATGAGCAGTTCTTC,CASSEGAPYNEQFF
NA,TRBV7-6,TRBJ2-3,NA,TGTGCCAGCAGCTTACACGGCGCAGATACGCAGTATTTT,CASSLHGADTQYF
TRBD2,TRBV5-4,TRBJ2-3,few,TGTGCCAGCAGCTTGGGTTCCACGGGAGGGGCGACAGATACGCAGTATTTT,CASSLGSTGGATDTQYF
NA,TRBV9,TRBJ2-3,NA,TGTGCCAGCAGCGTAGGCGATAGCGGCACAGATACGCAGTATTTT,CASSVGDSGTDTQYF
NA,TRBV28,TRBJ1-1,NA,TGTGCCAGCAGTTTAAATTTCCTTATGAACACTGAAGCTTTCTTT,CASSLNFLMNTEAFF
NA,TRBV4-1,TRBJ1-1,NA,TGCGCCAGCAGCCAAGAGGGGAAGCCTGAAGCTTTCTTT,CASSQEGKPEAFF
NA,TRBV7-8,TRBJ2-7,NA,TGTGCCAGCAGCTTCGAGAGGGGGTGGGAGCAGTACTTC,CASSFERGWEQYF